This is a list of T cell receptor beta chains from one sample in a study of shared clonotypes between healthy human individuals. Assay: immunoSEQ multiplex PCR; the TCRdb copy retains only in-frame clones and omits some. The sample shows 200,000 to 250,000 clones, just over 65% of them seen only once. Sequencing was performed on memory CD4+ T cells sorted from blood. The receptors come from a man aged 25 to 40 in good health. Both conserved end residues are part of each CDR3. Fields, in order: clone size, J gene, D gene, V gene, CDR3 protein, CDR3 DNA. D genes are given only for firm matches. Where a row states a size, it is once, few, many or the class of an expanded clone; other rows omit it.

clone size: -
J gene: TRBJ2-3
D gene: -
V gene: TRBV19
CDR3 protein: CASSKTVSTDTQYF
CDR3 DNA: TGTGCCAGTAGTAAGACAGTGAGCACAGATACGCAGTATTTT

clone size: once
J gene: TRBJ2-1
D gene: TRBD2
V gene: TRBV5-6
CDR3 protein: CASSFITSGGYEQFF
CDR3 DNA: TGTGCCAGCAGCTTCATTACTAGCGGGGGTTATGAGCAGTTCTTC

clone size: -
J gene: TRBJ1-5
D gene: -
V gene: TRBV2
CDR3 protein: CASSEAGQPQHF
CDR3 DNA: TGTGCCAGCAGTGAAGCTGGTCAGCCCCAGCATTTT

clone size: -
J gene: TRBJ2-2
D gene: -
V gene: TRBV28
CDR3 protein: CASSPLRGAPTGELFF
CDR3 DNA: TGTGCCAGCAGTCCCCTCCGGGGGGCGCCCACCGGGGAGCTGTTTTTT

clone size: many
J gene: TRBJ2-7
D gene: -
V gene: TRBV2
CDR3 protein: CASTPGLGVEQYF
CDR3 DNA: TGTGCCAGCACTCCGGGGTTAGGAGTCGAGCAGTACTTC

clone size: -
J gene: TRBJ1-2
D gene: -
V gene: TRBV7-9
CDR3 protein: CASSFSGDNYGYTF
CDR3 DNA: TGTGCCAGCAGCTTCTCGGGCGACAACTATGGCTACACCTTC

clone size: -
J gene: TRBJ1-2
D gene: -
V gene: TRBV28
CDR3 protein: CASSLGGRQSYGYTF
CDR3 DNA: TGTGCCAGCAGTTTAGGGGGTCGGCAGTCTTATGGCTACACCTTC

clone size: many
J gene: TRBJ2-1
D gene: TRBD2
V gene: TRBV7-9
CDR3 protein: CASSPPDAGANEQFF
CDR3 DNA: TGTGCCAGCAGTCCACCGGACGCGGGAGCTAATGAGCAGTTCTTC

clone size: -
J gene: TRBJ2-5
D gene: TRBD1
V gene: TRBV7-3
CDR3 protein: CASSRGQGAQETQYF
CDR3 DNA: TGTGCCAGCAGCAGGGGACAGGGTGCTCAAGAGACCCAGTACTTC

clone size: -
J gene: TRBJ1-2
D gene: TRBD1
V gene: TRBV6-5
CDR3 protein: CASTKTGARGYTF
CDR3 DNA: TGTGCCAGCACTAAAACAGGGGCGAGAGGCTACACCTTC